Here is one T cell receptor beta chain with its context. This record comes from a study of blood T cell repertoires in COVID-19. Across the whole study: Researchers got acute and convalescent COVID-19 samples from the United States, Italy and Spain. The analysed material was cDNA or gDNA that came from T cells, B-cell-depleted T cells, or PBMCs.

Authors' methods: It was from reference gene primer amplification that nucleated cell counts were estimated. Repertoires were generated with immunoSEQ multiplex PCR, while TCRdb's copy carries only in-frame clones and drops some. V and J calls plus clone size are reproduced from that table; the DNA served to infer D and trimming. The sample yields over 200,000 clones, around nine tenths seen once. The germline V gene encodes CDR1 SEHNR and CDR2 FQNEAQ (reference sequence). The CDR3 has 14 residues. Trimming cost V 1 base and J 8 bases, with 14 bases left between them. Sequenced: peripheral blood. The chain joins TRBV7-9 to TRBJ1-2, with D perhaps TRBD1 (6 bases). The clonotype comes from a woman in her thirties or forties with acute or convalescent COVID-19. The CDR3 bases are TGTGCCAGCAGCTTAGGGCAGGGGTATCGAGGCTACACCTTC. It translates to CASSLGQGYRGYTF.